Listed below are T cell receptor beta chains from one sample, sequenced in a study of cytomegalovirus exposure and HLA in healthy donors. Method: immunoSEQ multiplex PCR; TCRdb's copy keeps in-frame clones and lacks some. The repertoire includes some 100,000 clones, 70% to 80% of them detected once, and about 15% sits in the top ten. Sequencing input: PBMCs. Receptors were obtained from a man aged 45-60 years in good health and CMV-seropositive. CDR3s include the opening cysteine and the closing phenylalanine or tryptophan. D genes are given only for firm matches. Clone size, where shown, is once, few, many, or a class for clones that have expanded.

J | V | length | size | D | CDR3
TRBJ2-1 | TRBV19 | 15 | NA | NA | CASSSAGAVYNEQFF
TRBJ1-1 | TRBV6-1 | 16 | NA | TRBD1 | CASSEPRDSLNTEAFF
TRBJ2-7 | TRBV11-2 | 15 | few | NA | CASSLVMDNSYEQYF
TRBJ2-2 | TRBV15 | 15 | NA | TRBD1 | CATSRGDRDTGELFF
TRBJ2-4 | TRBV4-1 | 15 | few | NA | CASSQVILAKNIQYF
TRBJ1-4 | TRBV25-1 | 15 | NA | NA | CASSEGAGVREKLFF
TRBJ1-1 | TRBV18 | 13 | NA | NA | CASSPDKNTEAFF
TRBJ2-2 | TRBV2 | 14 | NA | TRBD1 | CASSSDRVAGELFF
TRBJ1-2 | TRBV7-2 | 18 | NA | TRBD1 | CASSITGTGRGIYYGYTF
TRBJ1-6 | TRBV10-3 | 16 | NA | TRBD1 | CAISPQGAVRDSPLHF
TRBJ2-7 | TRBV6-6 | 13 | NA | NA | CASSHGQSYEQYF
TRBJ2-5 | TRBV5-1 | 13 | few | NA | CASSFISQETQYF
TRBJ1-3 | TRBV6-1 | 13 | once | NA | CASSERALGTIYF
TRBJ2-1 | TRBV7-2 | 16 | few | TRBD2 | CASSPTRTSGIGEQFF
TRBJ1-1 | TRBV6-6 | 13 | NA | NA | CASSTEGDTEAFF
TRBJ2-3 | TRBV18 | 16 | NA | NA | CASSPSRTSSTDTQYF